This passage covers 32 T cell receptor beta chains from one sample sequenced in a study of T cell changes during pregnancy in multiple sclerosis. Some clones are missing from TCRdb's copy, which holds only in-frame ones; the method was immunoSEQ multiplex PCR. The sample holds about 46,000 clones; roughly 90% are singletons and the top ten take around 0.37%. This specimen consisted of CD4+ T cells from peripheral blood mononuclear cells, obtained after pregnancy. These receptors were obtained from a female donor with multiple sclerosis, enrolled in a pregnancy study.

This clone was found once. J is TRBJ2-1 and V is TRBV19, with a tentative D call TRBD1 (6 bases). The V end was cut by 1 base, the J end by 1 base, with 14 bases between. The CDR3 length is 17 residues. Germline lookup yields CDR1 LNHDA and CDR2 SQIVND (reference sequence). The CDR3 here is CASSIGWWQGSYNEQFF. The CDR3 DNA is TGTGCCAGTAGTATAGGGTGGTGGCAGGGGTCCTACAATGAGCAGTTCTTC.

The chain is built from TRBV18 and TRBJ2-5; D remains unclear. There are 12 residues in the CDR3. Trimming shortened V by 6 bases and J by 3 bases, and 8 bases separated the two germline ends. Germline lookup yields CDR1 KGHSH and CDR2 LQKENI. This CDR3 reads CASSPKEETQYF. The CDR3 DNA reads as TGTGCCAGCTCCCCTAAAGAAGAGACCCAGTACTTC.

The chain employs TRBV2 and TRBJ2-1, with TRBD1 matching over 9 bases. The CDR3 runs to 15 residues. Unmatched junction bases numbered 10, after V lost 7 bases and J lost 6 bases. Germline V CDR1 and CDR2: SNHLY, FYNNEI. CDR3 sequence: CASKLLGTGTNEQFF. CDR3 nucleotide sequence: TGTGCCAGCAAGTTACTAGGGACAGGGACCAATGAGCAGTTCTTC.

The rearrangement uses TRBV30 and TRBJ1-2; maybe TRBD1 (5 bases). With 1 base removed from V and 3 bases from J, the gap between germline ends came to 6 bases. There are 12 residues in the CDR3. Germline V gene sequence: CDR1 GTSNPN, CDR2 SVGIG (reference sequence). CDR3 amino acids: CAWSGGDYGYTF. CDR3 in DNA: TGTGCCTGGAGTGGGGGGGACTATGGCTACACCTTC.

This rearrangement joins TRBV6-6 to TRBJ2-3; D possibly corresponds to TRBD1 (6 bases). Germline V gene sequence: CDR1 MNHNY, CDR2 SVGAGI (reference sequence). CDR3 size: 13 residues. V was cut by 8 bases and J by 4 bases, with 13 bases left in between. CDR3 region: CASLAGDADTQYF. As DNA, the CDR3 is TGTGCCAGCTTGGCAGGGGATGCAGATACGCAGTATTTT.

The V and J genes are TRBV27 and TRBJ1-2, with 8 bases identical to TRBD1. Trimming took 6 bases from V and 0 from J; bases not matched to a gene: 3. The germline gives CDR1 MNHEY, CDR2 SMNVEV (reference sequence). CDR3 size: 14 residues. The CDR3 loop is CASRGTGTNYGYTF. The CDR3 DNA reads as TGTGCCAGCAGGGGGACAGGCACTAACTATGGCTACACCTTC.

This chain connects TRBV5-1 to TRBJ2-1; D perhaps matches TRBD1 (6 bases). V was trimmed by 5 bases and J by 8 bases, leaving 20 bases between them. The CDR3 consists of 15 residues. The germline gives CDR1 SGHRS, CDR2 YFSETQ. The CDR3: CASSTSGTWGHEQFF. The CDR3 nucleotides are TGCGCCAGCAGTACTTCCGGAACCTGGGGGCATGAGCAGTTCTTC. Variable domain in full (rest from reference TRBV5-1 and TRBJ2-1): KAGVTQTPRYLIKTRGQQVTLSCSPISGHRSVSWYQQTPGQGLQFLFEYFSETQRNKGNFPGRFSGRQFSNSRSEMNVSTLELGDSALYLCASSTSGTWGHEQFFGPGTRLTVL.

Details on this clone: Other DNA sequences in this specimen translate into the identical CDR3. CDR3 protein: CASSISRSTDTQYF. DNA for the CDR3: TGTGCCAGTAGTATCTCCAGAAGCACAGATACGCAGTATTTT. The gene calls are TRBV19 and TRBJ2-3; D remains ambiguous. CDR1 and CDR2 from the germline V gene are LNHDA and SQIVND (reference sequence). V dropped 3 bases and J dropped 0 bases, with 7 bases sitting between them. The CDR3 is 14 residues long.

The chain uses TRBV2 and TRBJ2-2; TRBD2 might be the D (5 bases). The V gene's germline CDR1 is SNHLY and CDR2 FYNNEI. The CDR3 covers 15 residues. Trimming pared 8 bases from V and 1 base from J, leaving 14 bases between. The CDR3 is CASGGLAVNTGELFF. CDR3 bases: TGTGCCAGCGGAGGACTTGCCGTGAACACCGGGGAGCTGTTTTTT.

V usage is TRBV6-6 and J usage is TRBJ2-7, with TRBD2 as a possible D gene (6 bases). Per germline, CDR1 MNHNY and CDR2 SVGAGI (reference sequence). V shed 2 bases and J shed 5 bases, with 7 bases lying between them. The CDR3 has 12 amino acids. CDR3 DNA sequence: TGTGCCAGCAGTTACGCGGGGAACGAGCAGTACTTC. It encodes CASSYAGNEQYF.

The chain carries TRBV6-5 and TRBJ2-7, with 11 bases aligning to TRBD1. J gave up 4 bases and V 8 bases, and 4 bases lay outside the gene matches. Germline V lookup: CDR1 MNHEY, CDR2 SVGAGI. The CDR3 is made up of 13 amino acids. The CDR3 DNA reads TGTGCCAGCGCCCGGGACAGGGGGTACGAGCAGTACTTC. It specifies CASARDRGYEQYF.

V usage is TRBV5-1 and J usage is TRBJ2-7; D not resolved. This CDR3 contains 14 residues. The germline V gene encodes CDR1 SGHRS and CDR2 YFSETQ. V lost 4 bases and J 2 bases, leaving 13 bases between the germline ends. CDR3 residues: CASSRSEPPYEQYF. CDR3 nucleotides: TGCGCCAGCAGCCGGAGCGAACCACCCTACGAGCAGTACTTC.

The chain recombines TRBV5-5 with TRBJ1-1; a possible D gene is TRBD1 (5 bases). The V end was cut by 0 bases, the J end by 3 bases, with 15 bases between. The CDR3 consists of 16 residues. CDR1 and CDR2 (germline): SGHKS, YYEKEE (reference sequence). CDR3 nucleotides: TGTGCCAGCAGCTTGGGCGGCAGGGTCGGAGACACTGAAGCTTTCTTT. As protein: CASSLGGRVGDTEAFF. The variable domain in full, completed from reference TRBV5-5 and TRBJ1-1, reads DAGVTQSPTHLIKTRGQQVTLRCSPISGHKSVSWYQQVLGQGPQFIFQYYEKEERGRGNFPDRFSARQFPNYSSELNVNALLLGDSALYLCASSLGGRVGDTEAFFGQGTRLTVV.

The genes are TRBV7-2 and TRBJ1-3, with D unclear. Germline V gene lookup returns CDR1 SGHTA and CDR2 FQGNSA. V was trimmed by 6 bases and J by 0 bases, leaving 15 bases between them. The CDR3 loop spans 16 amino acids. The CDR3 loop is CASRSGMGSSGNTIYF. The CDR3 coding sequence is TGTGCCAGCAGATCCGGGATGGGTAGCTCTGGAAACACCATATATTTT.

The chain has TRBV5-6 and TRBJ2-3, with 11 bases identical to TRBD2. With 3 bases clipped from V and 1 base from J, the junction kept 13 bases outside the gene matches. This CDR3 region has 19 residues. CDR1 is SGHDT, CDR2 YYEEEE, per germline. CDR3 coding DNA: TGTGCCAGCAGCTCACTTAGCGGGAGGGCCGAGTATGGCACAGATACGCAGTATTTT. This sequence encodes CASSSLSGRAEYGTDTQYF.

V is TRBV19 and J is TRBJ2-2; TRBD1 matches 10 bases. Germline V gene sequence: CDR1 LNHDA, CDR2 SQIVND (reference sequence). With V trimmed by 6 bases and J by 5 bases, 9 bases remained unmatched. This CDR3 spans 16 amino acids. The CDR3: CASSANRDRGTGELFF. In DNA, the CDR3 is TGTGCCAGTAGCGCTAACCGGGACAGGGGTACCGGGGAGCTGTTTTTT.

The chain employs TRBV7-2 and TRBJ2-7; a possible D gene is TRBD2 (6 bases). The CDR3 consists of 14 residues. Germline V CDR1 and CDR2: SGHTA, FQGNSA. V gave up 5 bases and J gave up 2 bases, with 13 bases separating them. CDR3 coding DNA: TGTGCCAGCAGCCGTCGGACTACCCCCTACGAGCAGTACTTC. Protein product: CASSRRTTPYEQYF.

V and J are TRBV7-2 and TRBJ1-5; 9 bases fit TRBD1. CDR3 size: 15 residues. The germline V gene has CDR1 SGHTA and CDR2 FQGNSA. V trimming: 6 bases; J trimming: 6 bases; junction bases outside the gene matches: 9. The CDR3 DNA reads TGTGCCAGCAGGCCCGGGACAGGGTTCACTCAGCCCCAGCATTTT. It is translated as CASRPGTGFTQPQHF. Using reference TRBV7-2 and TRBJ1-5 for the parts outside the CDR3, the full variable domain is GAGVSQSPSNKVTEKGKDVELRCDPISGHTALYWYRQSLGQGLEFLIYFQGNSAPDKSGLPSDRFSAERTGGSVSTLTIQRTQQEDSAVYLCASRPGTGFTQPQHFGDGTRLSIL.

The gene calls are TRBV5-1 and TRBJ1-2; D uncertain. V was trimmed by 0 bases and J by 7 bases, leaving 16 bases between them. This CDR3 spans 15 amino acids. Germline CDR1 and CDR2: SGHRS and YFSETQ. The CDR3 sequence: CASSLDAGMMRGYTF. The CDR3 coding sequence is TGCGCCAGCAGCTTGGATGCGGGGATGATGCGTGGCTACACCTTC.

This chain connects TRBV19 to TRBJ2-3; tentative D call: TRBD1 (5 bases). Germline values: CDR1 LNHDA, CDR2 SQIVND (reference sequence). V lost 7 bases and J 4 bases, leaving 12 bases between the germline ends. CDR3 size: 13 residues. In DNA form, the CDR3 reads TGTGCCAGTACCGTAGGGGTCGCAGATACGCAGTATTTT. Its protein product is CASTVGVADTQYF.

The chain employs TRBV25-1 and TRBJ1-3; D remains unclear. V was cut by 3 bases and J by 0 bases, with 15 bases left in between. The CDR3 totals 17 residues. The germline CDR1 and CDR2 sequences are MGHDK and SYGVNS. The CDR3 reads CASSEKRGRVSGNTIYF. The CDR3 DNA is TGTGCCAGCAGTGAGAAACGCGGGAGAGTCTCTGGAAACACCATATATTTT.

The J gene is TRBJ1-5, the V gene TRBV4-1; no clear D. CDR1 and CDR2 from the germline V gene are MGHRA and YSYEKL. The V end lost 0 bases, the J end lost 9 bases, and 15 bases lay between the germline ends. The CDR3 loop spans 15 amino acids. In DNA form, the CDR3 reads TGCGCCAGCAGCCAAGAGTCTAGTACGGTTTCGCCCCAGCATTTT. Translation: CASSQESSTVSPQHF.

The V call is TRBV27, the J call TRBJ2-1; D call uncertain. Germline CDR1 is MNHEY and CDR2 is SMNVEV (reference sequence). The CDR3 sequence is 14 residues long. The V and J ends lost 6 bases and 5 bases respectively, with 14 bases between them. Here the CDR3 reads CASSRAPKNNEQFF. DNA of the CDR3: TGTGCCAGCAGCAGAGCGCCTAAGAACAATGAGCAGTTCTTC.

The chain carries TRBV19 and TRBJ2-1; 7 nucleotides agree with TRBD1. The V gene end was trimmed by 2 bases and the J gene end by 6 bases; junction bases not matched to a gene: 4. The CDR3 length is 14 residues. Germline V gives CDR1 LNHDA, CDR2 SQIVND (reference sequence). CDR3 amino acids: CASSILGQRNEQFF. CDR3 nucleotides: TGTGCCAGTAGTATATTGGGACAGCGCAATGAGCAGTTCTTC.

This chain joins TRBV6-1 and TRBJ2-7, with 7 bases aligning to TRBD2. CDR1 is MNHNS and CDR2 is SASEGT in the germline V gene. This CDR3 has 15 residues. With 2 bases clipped from V and 0 bases from J, the junction kept 4 bases outside the gene matches. The CDR3 nucleotides read TGTGCCAGCAGTGAATTGCGGGGGAGCTCCTACGAGCAGTACTTC. It yields the protein CASSELRGSSYEQYF.

This chain links TRBV18 with TRBJ2-1; the D gene is possibly TRBD1 (7 bases). The CDR3 loop spans 17 amino acids. CDR1 is KGHSH, CDR2 LQKENI, per germline. V was clipped by 3 bases and J by 0 bases, with 15 bases between them. The CDR3 loop reads CASSPRRGASSYNEQFF. The CDR3, as DNA: TGTGCCAGCTCACCTCGCAGGGGGGCCAGCTCCTACAATGAGCAGTTCTTC. The whole variable domain, remainder taken from reference TRBV18 and TRBJ2-1, is NAGVMQNPRHLVRRRGQEARLRCSPMKGHSHVYWYRQLPEEGLKFMVYLQKENIIDESGMPKERFSAEFPKEGPSILRIQQVVRGDSAAYFCASSPRRGASSYNEQFFGPGTRLTVL.

V and J are TRBV5-1 and TRBJ2-4; D might be TRBD1 (6 bases). Trimming removed 3 bases at V and 1 base at J, with 11 bases between. The CDR3 extends over 15 amino acids. The germline CDR1 and CDR2 sequences are SGHRS and YFSETQ. This CDR3 reads CASSSGHPAKNIQYF. The CDR3 nucleotides read TGCGCCAGCAGCTCGGGACACCCGGCCAAAAACATTCAGTACTTC.

V gene TRBV12-5 combines with J gene TRBJ1-4, with D possibly TRBD1 on 6 matching bases. This CDR3 is 15 amino acids long. Germline CDR1 reads LGHNT; CDR2 reads FRNRAP. Trimming took 2 bases from V and 1 from J, leaving 8 bases between them. The CDR3 nucleotides read TGTGCTAGTGGTTTGAAACAGGGAACTAATGAAAAACTGTTTTTT. Amino acids: CASGLKQGTNEKLFF.

The chain carries TRBV23-1 and TRBJ1-1; 9 bases line up with TRBD1. TRBV23-1 is noted as an ORF with a role that remains uncertain. The CDR3 covers 17 residues. The J segment lost 2 bases and the V segment lost 0 bases, leaving 7 bases of the junction unmatched. The CDR3 protein is CASSQSPPGQGNTEAFF. The CDR3 nucleotides read TGCGCCAGCAGTCAATCGCCCCCGGGACAGGGAAACACTGAAGCTTTCTTT.

This rearrangement joins TRBV11-3 to TRBJ2-1; 7 positions agree with TRBD2. V gave up 2 bases and J gave up 5 bases; unmatched junction bases: 12. The germline V gene has CDR1 SGHNT and CDR2 YENEEA. There are 17 residues in the CDR3. This CDR3 is CASSLTGWEGQDNEQFF. CDR3 coding DNA: TGTGCCAGCAGCTTAACTGGGTGGGAGGGCCAGGACAATGAGCAGTTCTTC.

The gene calls are TRBV5-1 and TRBJ1-3, with TRBD1 matching over 7 bases. Per the germline V gene, CDR1 is SGHRS and CDR2 is YFSETQ. The CDR3 runs to 12 residues. Trimming removed 6 bases from V and 4 bases from J; junction bases left unmatched: 1. CDR3 region: CASKTGGNTIYF. The CDR3 coding sequence is TGCGCCAGCAAGACAGGGGGAAACACCATATATTTT. The whole variable domain, filled in from reference TRBV5-1 and TRBJ1-3, reads KAGVTQTPRYLIKTRGQQVTLSCSPISGHRSVSWYQQTPGQGLQFLFEYFSETQRNKGNFPGRFSGRQFSNSRSEMNVSTLELGDSALYLCASKTGGNTIYFGEGSWLTVV.

V is TRBV27 and J is TRBJ1-1, with D tentatively TRBD1 (6 bases). In germline, CDR1 is MNHEY, CDR2 SMNVEV (reference sequence). Trimming cost V 3 bases and J 0 bases, with 17 bases left between them. This CDR3 has 17 residues. CDR3 amino acids: CASSFQPRGLMNTEAFF. For the CDR3, the DNA is TGTGCCAGCAGTTTCCAACCCAGGGGCCTTATGAACACTGAAGCTTTCTTT.